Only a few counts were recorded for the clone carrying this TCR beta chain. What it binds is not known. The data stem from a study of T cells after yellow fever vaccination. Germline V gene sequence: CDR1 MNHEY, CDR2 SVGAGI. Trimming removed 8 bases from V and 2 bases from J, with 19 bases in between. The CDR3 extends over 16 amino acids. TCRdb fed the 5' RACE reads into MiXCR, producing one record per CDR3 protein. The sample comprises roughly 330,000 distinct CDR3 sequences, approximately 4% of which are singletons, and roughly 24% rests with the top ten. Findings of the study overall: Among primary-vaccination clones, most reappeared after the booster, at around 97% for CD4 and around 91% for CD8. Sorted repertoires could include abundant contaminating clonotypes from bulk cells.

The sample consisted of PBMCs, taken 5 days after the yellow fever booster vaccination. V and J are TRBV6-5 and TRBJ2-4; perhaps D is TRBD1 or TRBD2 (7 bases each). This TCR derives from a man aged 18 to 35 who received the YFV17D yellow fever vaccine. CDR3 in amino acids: CASGVGGGATKNIQYF. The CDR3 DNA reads TGTGCCAGCGGGGTGGGAGGGGGCGCGACCAAAAACATTCAGTACTTC.